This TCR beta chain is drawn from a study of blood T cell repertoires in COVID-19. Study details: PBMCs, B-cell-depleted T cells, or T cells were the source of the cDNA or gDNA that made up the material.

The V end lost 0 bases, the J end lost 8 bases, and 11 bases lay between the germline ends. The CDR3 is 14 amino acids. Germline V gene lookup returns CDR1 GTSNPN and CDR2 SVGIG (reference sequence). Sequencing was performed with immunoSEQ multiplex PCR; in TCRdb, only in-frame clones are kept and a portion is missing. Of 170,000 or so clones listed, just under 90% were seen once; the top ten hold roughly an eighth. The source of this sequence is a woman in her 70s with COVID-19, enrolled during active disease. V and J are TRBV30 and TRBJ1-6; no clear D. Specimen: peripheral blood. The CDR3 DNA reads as TGTGCCTGGAGTGTACGCGGTTATGATTCACCCCTCCACTTT. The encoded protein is CAWSVRGYDSPLHF.